This TCR beta chain was observed in a study of blood T cell repertoires in COVID-19. About the research overall: Material from acute and convalescent COVID-19 was sourced from the United States, Italy and Spain. Sources were T cells, B-cell-depleted T cells, or PBMCs; the material itself was cDNA or gDNA.

The sample holds a few counts of this clone. Profiled with immunoSEQ multiplex PCR; TCRdb holds only in-frame clones, not every one. The table shows about 200,000 clones, with 75% to 85% occurring only once. This CDR3 has 16 amino acids. CDR1 and CDR2 from the germline V gene are MGHRA and YSYEKL. V lost 3 bases and J lost 0, with 11 bases in between. What was sequenced was peripheral blood. The clonotype was recovered from a man between 50 and 59 years old with active or convalescent COVID-19. This chain uses TRBV4-1 with TRBJ1-4, with D uncertain. CDR3 loop: CASSHVLTTTNEKLFF. The CDR3 DNA reads as TGCGCCAGCAGCCACGTATTGACAACAACTAATGAAAAACTGTTTTTT.